Included here is one T cell receptor (beta chain) sequence, with context. Its target is unknown. This sample was included in a study of post-analysis software for immune sequencing data. Study context: In terms of disease course, relapsing-remitting, secondary progressive and progressive-relapsing multiple sclerosis were included. Regarding the study as a whole: When the samples were clustered directly with F measure, those that had been prepared in the same batch showed strong co-clustering. Four or five TRBV segments (TRBV5-6, TRBV5-1 and TRBV20-1 among them) occurred more frequently in patients than in controls. Normalized Chao1 diversity was significantly reduced in patients versus controls.

Tagging with unique molecular identifiers was a feature of the TCR beta cDNA libraries. TCRdb re-called the PCR reads through MiXCR, storing one row per CDR3 protein. The sample carries roughly 600,000 distinct CDR3 sequences, around 44% recorded once. CDR1 and CDR2 from the germline V gene are MGHRA and YSYEKL. CDR3 length equals 15 residues. The V end lost 2 bases, the J end lost 4 bases, and 14 bases lay between the germline ends. The sequence was collected from a girl aged 10-17 years with multiple sclerosis. The chain is built from TRBV4-1 and TRBJ1-2; possibly TRBD1 for D (6 bases). Sequencing input: blood. The CDR3: CASSQPDRPSYGYTF. As DNA, the CDR3 is TGCGCCAGCAGCCAACCGGACAGACCGAGCTATGGCTACACCTTC.